This TCR beta chain appears in the sequencing data of a study of T cells in Graves' hyperthyroidism and ophthalmopathy. Each 10 ml fresh peripheral blood draw supplied the PBMCs. Looked up from germline, CDR1 is SGHRS and CDR2 is YFSETQ. Trimming cost V 0 bases and J 15 bases, with 13 bases left between them. This CDR3 spans 13 amino acids. The CDR3 regions of TCR beta were amplified from RNA transcripts. Researchers ran a first-round RT-PCR on the TCR CDR3 using the HTBI primer set. TCRdb reprocessed the multiplex PCR reads with MiXCR, giving one entry per CDR3 protein. The sample includes 450,000 to 600,000 distinct CDR3 sequences, 15% to 20% of them seen just once. In this sample, this clonotype turned up many times.

The chain recombines TRBV5-1 with TRBJ1-6, with a weak D call TRBD1 (5 bases). This clonotype originated in a man in his forties with Graves' ophthalmopathy. The sequencing input was blood. The CDR3 is CASSLVGLSVLHF. The CDR3 bases are TGCGCCAGCAGCTTGGTGGGACTTTCGGTCCTCCACTTT.